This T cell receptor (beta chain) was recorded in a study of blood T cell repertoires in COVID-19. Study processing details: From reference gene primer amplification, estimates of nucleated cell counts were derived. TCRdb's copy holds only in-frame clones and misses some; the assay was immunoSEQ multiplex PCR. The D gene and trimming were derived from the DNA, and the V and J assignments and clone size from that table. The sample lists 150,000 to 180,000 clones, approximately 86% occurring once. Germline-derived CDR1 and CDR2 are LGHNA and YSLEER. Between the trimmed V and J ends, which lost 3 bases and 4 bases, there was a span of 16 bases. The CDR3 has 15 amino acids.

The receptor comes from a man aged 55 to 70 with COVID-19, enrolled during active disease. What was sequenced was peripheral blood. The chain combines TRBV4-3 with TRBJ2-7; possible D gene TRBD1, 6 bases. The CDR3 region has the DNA TGCGCCAGCAGCCAGGGACACGAAACTATGTACGAGCAGTACTTC. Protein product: CASSQGHETMYEQYF.